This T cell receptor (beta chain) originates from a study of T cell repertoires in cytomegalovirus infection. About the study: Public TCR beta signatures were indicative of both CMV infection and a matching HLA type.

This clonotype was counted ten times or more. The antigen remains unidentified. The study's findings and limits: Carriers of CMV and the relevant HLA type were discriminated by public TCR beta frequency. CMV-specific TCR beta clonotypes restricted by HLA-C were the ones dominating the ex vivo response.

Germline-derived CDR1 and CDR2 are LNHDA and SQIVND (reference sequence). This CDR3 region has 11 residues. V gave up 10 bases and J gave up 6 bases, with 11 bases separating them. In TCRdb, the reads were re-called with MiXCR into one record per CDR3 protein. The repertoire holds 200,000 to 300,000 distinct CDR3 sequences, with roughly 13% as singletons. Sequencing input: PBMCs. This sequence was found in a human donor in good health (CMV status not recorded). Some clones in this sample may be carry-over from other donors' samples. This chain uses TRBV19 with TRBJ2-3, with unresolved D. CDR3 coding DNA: TGTGCCACCCAACAAGTGGATACGCAGTATTTT. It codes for CATQQVDTQYF.